The present TCR beta chain was sequenced within a study of cytomegalovirus exposure and HLA in healthy donors. PCR primers comprised 60 Vbeta and 13 Jbeta primers. Using immunoSEQ multiplex PCR, the repertoire was profiled, and TCRdb retains in-frame clones only, with some absent. The sample holds 150,000 to 200,000 clones, almost 80% seen once. There are 14 residues in the CDR3. Germline CDR1 and CDR2: SGHNT and YENEEA. V lost 5 bases and J 4 bases, leaving 14 bases between the germline ends. The clonotype was recovered from a man aged 35 to 55 in good health and CMV-seropositive. Sequences were obtained from PBMCs. The rearrangement links TRBV11-3 to TRBJ1-2, with TRBD1 as a possible D gene (5 bases). The CDR3 region has the DNA TGTGCCAGCAGCCAATCCGGGGGATCCTATGGCTACACCTTC. Translating it yields CASSQSGGSYGYTF. The full variable domain, completed using reference TRBV11-3 and TRBJ1-2, is EAGVVQSPRYKIIEKKQPVAFWCNPISGHNTLYWYLQNLGQGPELLIRYENEEAVDDSQLPKDRFSAERLKGVDSTLKIQPAELGDSAVYLCASSQSGGSYGYTFGSGTRLTVV.